The clone carrying this T cell receptor beta chain was recorded a few times. This entry is derived from a study of blood T cell repertoires in COVID-19. The overall study: The United States, Italy and Spain provided the acute and convalescent COVID-19 samples.

Per the original data handling: Amplification of reference gene primers provided the estimated nucleated cell counts. The method was immunoSEQ multiplex PCR; TCRdb's version includes in-frame clones alone and lacks a portion of them. Clonal size and the V and J genes are those of that table, whereas D and trimming came from the DNA. The sample comprises over 250,000 clones, roughly 86% of which are singletons, and 1.9% rests with the top ten. CDR3 length equals 15 residues. Germline V lookup: CDR1 SGHRS, CDR2 YFSETQ. The V gene end was trimmed by 4 bases and the J gene end by 4 bases; junction bases not matched to a gene: 9. The study drew participants aged about 18 to 95 years from under 30 US areas. Which cohort a participant joined came from the clinical history participants gave.

The rearrangement links TRBV5-1 to TRBJ2-5, with 8 bases identical to TRBD1. The sample comprised PBMCs or T cells enriched from blood (not recorded which). The sequence derives from an older woman who had recovered from COVID-19. The CDR3 nucleotides are TGCGCCAGCAGCCGGAGACAGGGGCCCCCAGAGACCCAGTACTTC. Amino acid sequence: CASSRRQGPPETQYF.